The present T cell receptor (beta chain) was sequenced within a study of T cell responses to AZD1222 COVID-19 vaccine (dated by TCRdb to about 2021). Looking at the study overall: A total of just over 230 trial participants underwent TCR sequencing, of whom about 210 received two doses of AZD1222 and some 26 received two doses of the MenACWY control vaccine. Enrollment into the trials was organized by age into subgroups of 18-55, 56-69 and 70-plus years, and those subgroups contained roughly 150, 30 and 60 TCR-sequenced participants, respectively. Study-wide conclusions, independent of this receptor: Only a handful of AZD1222 recipients were SARS-CoV-2 seropositive at baseline, limiting conclusions about previously exposed vaccinees. Most participants were white British and females outnumbered males, and the authors suggested that clonal diversity may have been underestimated. Epitopes outside the regions mutated in the B.1.351 and B.1.1.7 variants were reportedly recognized by nearly half of the unique spike-specific TCRs. Vaccine-associated CD4 TCRs spanned the whole spike protein, with dominant responses in regions 160-218 and 743-854. Because no day 14 peak-response samples were available, repertoires were characterized only after the peak T cell response. The 56-69-year group was small, and its depth increase did not reach significance, likely because of low power. After two AZD1222 doses, spike-specific TCR breadth and depth were significantly higher than at day 0 and than in MenACWY recipients.

The CDR3 regions of human TCRbeta chains were subjected to immunosequencing. For the original study's pipeline: Repertoire TCRs were checked for matches against a reference library of SARS-CoV-2-specific TCRs that had been generated using the MIRA antigen-specificity platform. Breadth meant the fraction of unique TCRs that were SARS-CoV-2-associated, whereas depth meant the fraction of total T cells that were SARS-CoV-2-associated. Using the MIRA data, every spike-specific TCR was mapped to the spike region that the TCR reacted to and assigned to either a CD4 or a CD8 class. Log10-transformed breadth and depth values were compared by one-way ANOVA with Sidak's multiple comparisons tests. TCRdb limited this immuneACCESS table to in-frame rearrangements with V and J called. A share of clones is missing; checked studies link under half to unresolved V genes, and the rest is unexplained. V and J calls and clone size are those listed in that table; D and trimming were worked out from the DNA. The table for this sample lists 150,000 or so clones; nearly 95% of them were counted only once. Jointly, the top ten make up approximately 3.8% of the sample.

Note on this clone: The target of this receptor is not known. Base qualities are not at hand, and no much larger clone is one base apart.

This sample's time point label indicates: about 28 days (+/-7) after the second vaccine dose. AZD1222 recipients given second doses at about 4 weeks or at about 12 weeks were pooled, since spike-specific TCR depth and breadth were not found to differ between the two schedules. The vaccinee samples were drawn from two UK trials, COV001 and COV002, one of which was a single-blind randomized controlled phase 2/3 trial testing AZD1222 (ChAdOx1 nCoV-19) in healthy adults. Trial participant PBMC samples were collected at day 0 and day 28 after the second dose for TCRbeta chain sequencing. CDR1 and CDR2 were assigned from the germline V gene as KGHDR and SFDVKD. V has 4 bases trimmed and J has 9 bases trimmed; junction bases matching no gene number 4. From its cysteine to its phenylalanine, the CDR3 spans 13 amino acids. This entry keeps only the CDR3 DNA: 39 bases, framed from base 1.

The starting material was peripheral blood, obtained 28 days after the second AZD1222 dose. The sequence was obtained from an adult who received the AZD1222 COVID-19 vaccine. The V gene is TRBV24-1 and the J gene is TRBJ2-1, with TRBD2 identical over 8 junction bases. Read as DNA, the sequence is TGTGCCACCAGTGAGGGGACTAGGACTGAGCAGTTCTTC. Translated, it gives CATSEGTRTEQFF.